A single sample is the source of the 30 T cell receptor beta chains below, sequenced in a study of blood T cell repertoires in COVID-19. Assay: immunoSEQ multiplex PCR; the TCRdb copy retains only in-frame clones and omits some. The top ten clones hold about 4.3% of a sample with 250,000 to 300,000 clones, roughly 85% of them seen once. Sample: peripheral blood. All receptors come from a man between 60 and 75 years old who had recovered from COVID-19.

The V and J genes are TRBV29-1 and TRBJ2-1; 10 bases are a match to TRBD2. With 3 bases clipped from V and 7 bases from J, the junction kept 12 bases outside the gene matches. CDR1 and CDR2 from the germline V gene are SQVTM and ANQGSEA. This CDR3 is built from 16 residues. The CDR3 reads CSVDGVASGGVNEQFF. As DNA, the CDR3 is TGCAGCGTTGACGGGGTGGCTAGCGGGGGAGTGAATGAGCAGTTCTTC.

This clone was observed a handful of times. V usage is TRBV30 and J usage is TRBJ1-5, with 8 nucleotides matching TRBD1. The V segment lost 0 bases and the J segment 5 bases; nucleotides outside the gene matches: 6. CDR1 GTSNPN and CDR2 SVGIG come from the germline V gene (reference sequence). CDR3 length: 15 amino acids. CDR3 in DNA: TGTGCCTGGAGTGTCGGACAGGGTGGCCATCAGCCCCAGCATTTT. It encodes CAWSVGQGGHQPQHF.

The chain is built from TRBV27 and TRBJ1-2, with D perhaps TRBD1 (5 bases). V gave up 6 bases and J gave up 6 bases, with 14 bases separating them. The CDR3 is 13 amino acids. Per germline, CDR1 MNHEY and CDR2 SMNVEV (reference sequence). CDR3 sequence (DNA): TGTGCCAGCAGCGGGGGAAGCGGAGATGGCTACACCTTC. This translates into CASSGGSGDGYTF.

V gene TRBV5-4 combines with J gene TRBJ1-1; D is ambiguous. Germline V gives CDR1 SGHNT, CDR2 YYREEE (reference sequence). V lost 1 base, J lost 1 base, and 11 bases lay in between. The CDR3 loop spans 15 amino acids. DNA of the CDR3: TGTGCCAGCAGCTTGCAGATGGGCCGGAACACTGAAGCTTTCTTT. Translating it yields CASSLQMGRNTEAFF.

The V gene is TRBV18, the J gene TRBJ1-4; tentatively, D is TRBD1 (5 bases). The CDR3 extends over 15 amino acids. Deletions cut 5 bases from V and 3 bases from J, with 13 bases between. Germline CDR1 reads KGHSH; CDR2 reads LQKENI. CDR3 DNA: TGTGCCAGCTCAGAAAATGCAGGGCCTAATGAAAAACTGTTTTTT. Translation: CASSENAGPNEKLFF.

V usage is TRBV3-1 (or the pseudogene TRBV3-2) and J usage is TRBJ1-5; D unclear. Germline loops: CDR1 LGHDT, CDR2 YNNKEL (reference sequence). This CDR3 spans 15 amino acids. The V end lost 1 base, the J end lost 0 bases, and 7 bases lay between the germline ends. CDR3 DNA: TGTGCCAGCAGCCAAGGGCCAGGTAGCAATCAGCCCCAGCATTTT. Protein product: CASSQGPGSNQPQHF.

Turning to this clone: Additional DNA sequences in this sample encode the identical CDR3. The chain carries TRBV6-5 and TRBJ2-5, with 15 bases identical to TRBD2. V was pared by 1 base and J by 4 bases, with 1 base of the junction left unmatched. The CDR3 is 16 amino acids. Germline assignment: CDR1 MNHEY and CDR2 SVGAGI. The CDR3 nucleotides read TGTGCCAGCAGTTACTTGGGACTAGCGGGAGGAGAGACCCAGTACTTC. Translation gives CASSYLGLAGGETQYF.

The chain uses TRBV12-3 or TRBV12-4 and TRBJ1-1, with a tentative D call TRBD1 (5 bases). This CDR3 contains 13 residues. Trimming took 5 bases from V and 10 from J, leaving 17 bases between them. The CDR3 DNA reads as TGTGCCAGCAGTACTCGCCCGCGGGGGGGAGCTTTCTTT. Residues: CASSTRPRGGAFF.

The J gene is TRBJ1-2, the V gene TRBV7-2; 8 positions match TRBD1. Per germline, CDR1 SGHTA and CDR2 FQGNSA. J gave up 8 bases and V 5 bases, and 7 bases lay outside the gene matches. This CDR3 has 13 residues. As DNA, the CDR3 is TGTGCCAGCAGCGGCAGGGGGCGTGGAGGCTACACCTTC. Protein sequence: CASSGRGRGGYTF.

This clone was seen more than once but under ten times. This sequence joins TRBV9 and TRBJ2-1; 10 bases are shared with TRBD2. This CDR3 is 15 amino acids long. Germline values: CDR1 SGDLS, CDR2 YYNGEE. V dropped 3 bases and J dropped 4; count of bases not matched to a gene: 4. The CDR3 is CASSAVAGGYNEQFF. CDR3 coding DNA: TGTGCCAGCAGCGCAGTAGCGGGGGGTTACAATGAGCAGTTCTTC.

This clone appeared a few times. Other DNA sequences in the same sample also yield this CDR3. This rearrangement joins TRBV6-5 to TRBJ1-2; 8 nucleotides align to TRBD1. The CDR3 extends over 15 amino acids. With V trimmed by 0 bases and J by 6 bases, 6 bases remained unmatched. Germline CDR1 MNHEY, CDR2 SVGAGI. The DNA of the CDR3 is TGTGCCAGCAGTTACTCGAACAGGGGGTTCGATGGCTACACCTTC. As protein: CASSYSNRGFDGYTF.

This clone was picked up one time. This chain joins TRBV7-2 and TRBJ1-4, with D hard to call. Trimming shortened V by 1 base and J by 6 bases, and 12 bases separated the two germline ends. From germline, CDR1 is SGHTA and CDR2 FQGNSA. CDR3 size: 15 residues. The DNA of the CDR3 is TGTGCCAGCAGCTTAGGAGGGAGGAGGGATGAAAAACTGTTTTTT. Encoded protein: CASSLGGRRDEKLFF. Looking up the rest from reference TRBV7-2 and TRBJ1-4 gives the full variable domain: GAGVSQSPSNKVTEKGKDVELRCDPISGHTALYWYRQSLGQGLEFLIYFQGNSAPDKSGLPSDRFSAERTGGSVSTLTIQRTQQEDSAVYLCASSLGGRRDEKLFFGSGTQLSVL.

V usage is TRBV13 and J usage is TRBJ2-1, with D possibly TRBD1 on 7 matching bases. Trimming pared 5 bases from V and 3 bases from J, leaving 17 bases between. The CDR3 length is 16 residues. The germline gives CDR1 PRHDT, CDR2 FYEKMQ (reference sequence). The CDR3 DNA follows: TGTGCCAGCAGCCCCCTGGGCAGGGGGGTCTACAATGAGCAGTTCTTC. Its translation: CASSPLGRGVYNEQFF.

This clone was seen a few times. The chain recombines TRBV19 with TRBJ1-5; 12 bases agree with TRBD1. With V trimmed by 3 bases and J by 9 bases, 12 bases remained unmatched. CDR1 is LNHDA and CDR2 is SQIVND in the germline V gene (reference sequence). The length of the CDR3 is 17 residues. CDR3: CASSIGTGGPIKWPQHF. The DNA of the CDR3 is TGTGCCAGTAGTATCGGGACAGGGGGCCCGATAAAGTGGCCCCAGCATTTT.

The rearrangement joins TRBV5-6 to TRBJ1-6; unclear D gene. Per the germline V gene, CDR1 is SGHDT and CDR2 is YYEEEE. This CDR3 has 14 amino acids. V was pared by 0 bases and J by 7 bases, with 8 bases between. CDR3 loop: CASSLGPGNSPLHF. Here the CDR3 DNA reads TGTGCCAGCAGCTTGGGCCCGGGAAATTCACCCCTCCACTTT.

The chain has TRBV19 and TRBJ1-1, with 9 nucleotides matching TRBD1. CDR3 length: 15 residues. Unmatched junction bases numbered 14, after V lost 7 bases and J lost 8 bases. Germline CDR1 is LNHDA and CDR2 is SQIVND (reference sequence). CDR3 sequence (DNA): TGTGCCAGTACCGATTCTGGACAGGGGAAGACGGAAGCTTTCTTT. Its protein product is CASTDSGQGKTEAFF.

With respect to this clone: The same CDR3 can be traced to other DNA sequences in this sample. The chain has TRBV7-2 and TRBJ2-6; perhaps TRBD2 as D (6 bases). The CDR3 totals 15 residues. Germline values: CDR1 SGHTA, CDR2 FQGNSA. V gave up 3 bases and J gave up 4 bases, with 10 bases separating them. The CDR3 nucleotides are TGTGCCAGCAGCTTGGGGGGTTCCGGGGCCAACGTCCTGACTTTC. Its translation is CASSLGGSGANVLTF.

As DNA, the CDR3 is TGCGCCAGCAGGAGCGGGCCTCTGCGGCCACATGAGCAGTTCTTC. It specifies CASRSGPLRPHEQFF. This chain links TRBV23-1 with TRBJ2-1, with D maybe TRBD2 (6 bases). TRBV23-1 qualifies as an ORF whose function is uncertain. The CDR3 runs to 15 residues. Deletions cut 6 bases from V and 8 bases from J, with 20 bases between.

V usage is TRBV9 and J usage is TRBJ2-1, with 7 bases matching TRBD2. The V and J ends lost 2 bases and 7 bases, in that order; junction bases with no gene match: 6. Germline V lookup: CDR1 SGDLS, CDR2 YYNGEE. The CDR3 is 14 residues long. The CDR3 region has the DNA TGTGCCAGCAGCGTCCGGGACTACCATAATGAGCAGTTCTTC. Its protein is CASSVRDYHNEQFF.

The chain recombines TRBV7-3 with TRBJ2-1; TRBD2 matches at 14 bases. The J segment lost 6 bases and the V segment lost 5 bases, leaving 15 bases of the junction unmatched. CDR1 is SGHTA and CDR2 is FQGTGA in the germline V gene. The CDR3 is 19 residues long. The CDR3 coding sequence is TGTGCCAGCAGCCCGTTACCTAGGACTAGCGGGGGGCCGGGCAATGAGCAGTTCTTC. It encodes CASSPLPRTSGGPGNEQFF. The whole variable domain, remainder taken from reference TRBV7-3 and TRBJ2-1, is GAGVSQTPSNKVTEKGKYVELRCDPISGHTALYWYRQSLGQGPEFLIYFQGTGAADDSGLPNDRFFAVRPEGSVSTLKIQRTERGDSAVYLCASSPLPRTSGGPGNEQFFGPGTRLTVL.

J is TRBJ2-3 and V is TRBV21-1; TRBD2 reflects the table's D call only, with no check against the DNA. TRBV21-1 has pseudogene status. The CDR3 contains 12 residues. The CDR3 is CASSRRVDTQYF. Here the CDR3 DNA reads TGTGCCAGCAGCAGGCGGGTGGATACGCAGTATTTT.

The chain links TRBV7-8 to TRBJ2-1, with 11 positions matching TRBD2. Germline CDR1 reads SGHVS; CDR2 reads FQNEAQ. CDR3 length: 15 amino acids. V lost 4 bases, J lost 9 bases, and 8 bases stayed unmatched. The CDR3 here is CASSSLAGGPAEQFF. The CDR3 nucleotides read TGTGCCAGCAGCTCATTAGCGGGAGGGCCCGCTGAGCAGTTCTTC.

The chain employs TRBV11-2 and TRBJ2-7; the D is unclear. The V end lost 0 bases, the J end lost 9 bases, and 21 bases lay between the germline ends. Germline CDR1 reads SGHAT; CDR2 reads FQNNGV. The CDR3 extends over 16 amino acids. CDR3 bases: TGTGCCAGCAGCTTAGATCAAGGAGCTATAACTACGAGGCAGTACTTC. Its translation is CASSLDQGAITTRQYF. The entire variable domain, with the rest obtained from reference TRBV11-2 and TRBJ2-7, is as follows: EAGVAQSPRYKIIEKRQSVAFWCNPISGHATLYWYQQILGQGPKLLIQFQNNGVVDDSQLPKDRFSAERLKGVDSTLKIQPAKLEDSAVYLCASSLDQGAITTRQYFGPGTRLTVT.

This clone appeared a single time. The J gene is TRBJ1-2, the V gene TRBV5-1; 7 bases line up with TRBD1. The germline V gene has CDR1 SGHRS and CDR2 YFSETQ. J gave up 4 bases and V 4 bases, and 7 bases lay outside the gene matches. This CDR3 spans 14 amino acids. CDR3 bases: TGCGCCAGCAGCAATCCGGGACAGCGCTATGGCTACACCTTC. It translates to CASSNPGQRYGYTF.

The rearrangement uses TRBV24-1 and TRBJ2-5; 13 positions match TRBD2. The junction had 2 bases not matched to a gene; V was cut back by 4 bases and J by 1 base. The CDR3 runs to 16 residues. CDR1 is KGHDR and CDR2 is SFDVKD in the germline V gene. CDR3 residues: CATSEGLAGSQETQYF. The CDR3 nucleotides read TGTGCCACCAGTGAGGGACTAGCGGGATCCCAAGAGACCCAGTACTTC.

The chain recombines TRBV19 with TRBJ2-7; 8 bases match TRBD2. The V segment lost 4 bases and the J segment 3 bases; nucleotides outside the gene matches: 5. The CDR3 loop spans 14 amino acids. CDR1 is LNHDA and CDR2 is SQIVND in the germline V gene (reference sequence). The CDR3 coding sequence is TGTGCCAGTAGTAGCTCCGGGACTAGCTACGAGCAGTACTTC. This translates into CASSSSGTSYEQYF.

This clone was counted only a few times. V usage is TRBV29-1 and J usage is TRBJ1-3; 7 bases line up with TRBD1. V lost 7 bases to trimming and J lost 2 bases; unmatched junction nucleotides: 17. Germline lookup yields CDR1 SQVTM and CDR2 ANQGSEA. The CDR3 is 17 amino acids. The DNA for the CDR3 is TGCAGCGCACGACTACCTATCCGGGACAGCGCTGGAAACACCATATATTTT. The encoded protein is CSARLPIRDSAGNTIYF.

This chain links TRBV6-5 with TRBJ2-7, with D perhaps matching TRBD2 (6 bases). This CDR3 has 13 residues. CDR1 MNHEY and CDR2 SVGAGI come from the germline V gene. V was clipped by 6 bases and J by 3 bases, with 12 bases between them. The CDR3 DNA reads TGTGCCAGCAGCCGCGGGGAAGACTACGAGCAGTACTTC. Its protein is CASSRGEDYEQYF.

V is TRBV6-2 or TRBV6-3 and J is TRBJ1-1, with D uncertain. Germline V CDR1 and CDR2: MNHEY, SVGEGT. The CDR3 loop spans 15 amino acids. With 5 bases removed from V and 0 bases from J, the gap between germline ends came to 13 bases. The chain's CDR3 is CASSKYSIVNTEAFF. For the CDR3, the DNA is TGTGCCAGCAGTAAATACAGCATAGTGAACACTGAAGCTTTCTTT.

The rearrangement uses TRBV29-1 and TRBJ2-2; D may be TRBD2 (5 bases). The length of the CDR3 is 14 residues. Trimming cost V 6 bases and J 3 bases, with 14 bases left between them. The germline V gene encodes CDR1 SQVTM and CDR2 ANQGSEA. The CDR3: CSVWSGSHTGELFF. The DNA for the CDR3 is TGCAGCGTCTGGTCGGGGAGTCACACCGGGGAGCTGTTTTTT.